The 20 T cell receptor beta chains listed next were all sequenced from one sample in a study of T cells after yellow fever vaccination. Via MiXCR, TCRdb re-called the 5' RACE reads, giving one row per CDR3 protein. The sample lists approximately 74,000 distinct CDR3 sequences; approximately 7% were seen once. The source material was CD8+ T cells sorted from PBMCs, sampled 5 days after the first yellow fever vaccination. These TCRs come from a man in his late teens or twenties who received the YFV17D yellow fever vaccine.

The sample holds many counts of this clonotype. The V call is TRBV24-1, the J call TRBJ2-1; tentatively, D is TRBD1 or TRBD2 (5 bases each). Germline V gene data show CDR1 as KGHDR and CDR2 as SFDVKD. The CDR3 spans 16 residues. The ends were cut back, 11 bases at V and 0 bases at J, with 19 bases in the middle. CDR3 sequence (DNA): TGTGCCATCAGAGGGGTGGGGTTGTCCTCCTACAATGAGCAGTTCTTC. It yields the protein CAIRGVGLSSYNEQFF.

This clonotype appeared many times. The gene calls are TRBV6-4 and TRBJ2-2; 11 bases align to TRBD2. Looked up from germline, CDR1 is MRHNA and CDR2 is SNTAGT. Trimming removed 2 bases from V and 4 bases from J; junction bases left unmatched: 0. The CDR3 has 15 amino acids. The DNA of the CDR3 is TGTGCCAGCAGTGACACTAGCGGGGGCACCGGGGAGCTGTTTTTT. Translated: CASSDTSGGTGELFF.

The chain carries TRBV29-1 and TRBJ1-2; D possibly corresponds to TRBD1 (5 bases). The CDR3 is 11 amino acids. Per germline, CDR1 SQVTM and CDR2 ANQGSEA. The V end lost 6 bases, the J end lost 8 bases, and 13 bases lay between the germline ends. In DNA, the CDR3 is TGCAGCGTCGCAAAGGGACGGGGCTACACCTTC. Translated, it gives CSVAKGRGYTF.

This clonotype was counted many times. CDR3 DNA sequence: TGTGCCAGCAGCTACGCGGATCAGCCCCAGCATTTT. Translated, it gives CASSYADQPQHF. The chain carries TRBV12-3 or TRBV12-4 and TRBJ1-5, with no clear D. Between the trimmed V and J ends, which lost 6 bases and 5 bases, there was a span of 8 bases. This CDR3 contains 12 residues.

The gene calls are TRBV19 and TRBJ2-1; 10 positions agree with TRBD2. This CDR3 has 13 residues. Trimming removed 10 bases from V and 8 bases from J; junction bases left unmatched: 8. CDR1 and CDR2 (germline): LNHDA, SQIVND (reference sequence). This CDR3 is CATGSGGAYEQFF. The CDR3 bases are TGTGCCACCGGCAGCGGGGGGGCCTATGAGCAGTTCTTC.

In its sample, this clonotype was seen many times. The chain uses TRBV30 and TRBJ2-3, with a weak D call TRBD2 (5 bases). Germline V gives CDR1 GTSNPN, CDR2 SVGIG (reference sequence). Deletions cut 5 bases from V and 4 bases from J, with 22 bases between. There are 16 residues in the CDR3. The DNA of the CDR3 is TGTGCCTGGGCCTACAGTACTAGAGGTTTGGCAGATACGCAGTATTTT. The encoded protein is CAWAYSTRGLADTQYF.

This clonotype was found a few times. The CDR3, as DNA: TGCGCCAGCAGCCAAGTAGTCACCGGACAGGGATTCTACGAGCAGTACTTC. Translation gives CASSQVVTGQGFYEQYF. This sequence joins TRBV4-1 and TRBJ2-7; 8 bases fit TRBD1. V was clipped by 1 base and J by 3 bases; unmatched bases: 11. The CDR3 covers 17 residues. Per the germline V gene, CDR1 is MGHRA and CDR2 is YSYEKL.

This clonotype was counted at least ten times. CDR3 protein: CASSRPDVGYTDTQYF. DNA of the CDR3: TGCGCCAGCAGCCGACCCGACGTTGGATACACAGATACGCAGTATTTT. The chain links TRBV4-1 to TRBJ2-3; D uncertain. Germline V CDR1 and CDR2: MGHRA, YSYEKL. The V end was cut by 4 bases, the J end by 2 bases, with 16 bases between. CDR3 size: 16 residues.

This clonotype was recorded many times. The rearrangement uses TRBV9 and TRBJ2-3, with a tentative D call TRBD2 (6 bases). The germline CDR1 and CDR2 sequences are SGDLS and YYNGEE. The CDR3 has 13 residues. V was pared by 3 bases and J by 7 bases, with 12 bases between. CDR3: CASSGSGLNTQYF. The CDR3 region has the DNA TGTGCCAGCAGCGGTAGCGGTTTGAATACGCAGTATTTT.

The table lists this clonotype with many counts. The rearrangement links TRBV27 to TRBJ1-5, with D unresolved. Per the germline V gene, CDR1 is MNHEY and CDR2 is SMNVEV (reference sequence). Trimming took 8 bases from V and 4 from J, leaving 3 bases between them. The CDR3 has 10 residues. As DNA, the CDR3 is TGTGCCAGCGGAAATCAGCCCCAGCATTTT. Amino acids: CASGNQPQHF.

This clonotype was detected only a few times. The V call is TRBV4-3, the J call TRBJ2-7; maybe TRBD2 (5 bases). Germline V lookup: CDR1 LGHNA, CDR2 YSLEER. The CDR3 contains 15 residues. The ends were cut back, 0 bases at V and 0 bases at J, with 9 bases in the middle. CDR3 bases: TGCGCCAGCAGCCAAGATCCGGGGTCCTCCTACGAGCAGTACTTC. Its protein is CASSQDPGSSYEQYF.

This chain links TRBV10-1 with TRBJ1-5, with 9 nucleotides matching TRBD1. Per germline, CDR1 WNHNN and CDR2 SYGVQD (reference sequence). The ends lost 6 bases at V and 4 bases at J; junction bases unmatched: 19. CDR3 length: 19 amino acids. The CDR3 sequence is CASRQTGRGAGTGNQPQHF. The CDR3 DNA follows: TGCGCCAGCAGACAGACTGGCCGCGGGGCCGGGACAGGGAATCAGCCCCAGCATTTT.

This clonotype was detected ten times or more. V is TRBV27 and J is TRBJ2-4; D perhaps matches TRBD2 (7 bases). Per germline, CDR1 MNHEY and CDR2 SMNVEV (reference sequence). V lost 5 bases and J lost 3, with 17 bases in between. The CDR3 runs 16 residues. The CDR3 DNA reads TGTGCCAGCAGTCCGGAGGGGGAGGGGGTCAAAAACATTCAGTACTTC. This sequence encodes CASSPEGEGVKNIQYF.

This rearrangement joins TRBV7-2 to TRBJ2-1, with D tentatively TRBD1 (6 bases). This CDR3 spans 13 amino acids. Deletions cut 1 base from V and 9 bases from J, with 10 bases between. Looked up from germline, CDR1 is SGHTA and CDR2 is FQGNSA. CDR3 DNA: TGTGCCAGCAGCTTAGGACCAGGGGCTGAGCAGTTCTTC. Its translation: CASSLGPGAEQFF.

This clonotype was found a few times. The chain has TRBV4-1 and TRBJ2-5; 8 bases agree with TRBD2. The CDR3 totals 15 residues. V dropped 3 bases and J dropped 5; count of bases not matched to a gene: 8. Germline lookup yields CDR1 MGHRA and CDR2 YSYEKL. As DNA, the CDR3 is TGCGCCAGCAGCCAGTACGACGGGGGGGCGGAGACCCAGTACTTC. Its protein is CASSQYDGGAETQYF.

The CDR3: CASAPLGNTGELFF. CDR3 nucleotides: TGTGCCAGCGCTCCCCTTGGGAACACCGGGGAGCTGTTTTTT. The chain has TRBV27 and TRBJ2-2; D call uncertain. The germline V gene encodes CDR1 MNHEY and CDR2 SMNVEV (reference sequence). The CDR3 has 14 residues. V was cut by 8 bases and J by 1 base, with 11 bases left in between.

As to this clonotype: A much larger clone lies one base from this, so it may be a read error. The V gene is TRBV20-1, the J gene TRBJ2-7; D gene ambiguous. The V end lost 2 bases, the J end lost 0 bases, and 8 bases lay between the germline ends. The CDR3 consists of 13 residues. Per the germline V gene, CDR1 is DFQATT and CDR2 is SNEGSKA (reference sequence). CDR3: CSARPMISYEQYV. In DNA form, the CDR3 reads TGCAGTGCTAGACCGATGATCTCCTACGAGCAGTACGTC.

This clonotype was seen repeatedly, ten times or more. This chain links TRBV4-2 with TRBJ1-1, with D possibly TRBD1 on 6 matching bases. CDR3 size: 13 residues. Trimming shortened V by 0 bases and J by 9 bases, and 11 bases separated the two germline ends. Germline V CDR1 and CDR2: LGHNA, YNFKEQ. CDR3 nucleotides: TGTGCCAGCAGCCAAGAACAGGGTTACAAAGCTTTCTTT. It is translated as CASSQEQGYKAFF.

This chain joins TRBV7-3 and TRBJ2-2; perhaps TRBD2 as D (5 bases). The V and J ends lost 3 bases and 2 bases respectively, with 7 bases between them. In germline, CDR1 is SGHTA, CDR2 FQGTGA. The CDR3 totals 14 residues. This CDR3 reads CASSFGSNTGELFF. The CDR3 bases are TGTGCCAGCAGCTTTGGGAGTAACACCGGGGAGCTGTTTTTT.

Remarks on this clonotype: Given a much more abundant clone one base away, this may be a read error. The CDR3 DNA reads as TGTGCCAGCATCTATCTGACAGACGAGCAGTACTTC. Translated, it gives CASIYLTDEQYF. This chain connects TRBV7-9 to TRBJ2-7, with D perhaps matching TRBD1 (5 bases). CDR1 SEHNR and CDR2 FQNEAQ come from the germline V gene (reference sequence). The CDR3 consists of 12 residues. V lost 7 bases to trimming and J lost 5 bases, with 12 bases between them.